This TCR beta chain was sequenced in a study of blood T cell repertoires in COVID-19. On the study more broadly: The United States, Italy and Spain were the sources of the acute and convalescent COVID-19 samples. Sources were T cells, B-cell-depleted T cells, or PBMCs; the material itself was cDNA or gDNA.

Profiled with immunoSEQ multiplex PCR; TCRdb holds only in-frame clones, not every one. This table holds some 120,000 clones, approximately 87% found once. Germline CDR1 is MNHEY and CDR2 is SMNVEV (reference sequence). The J segment lost 0 bases and the V segment lost 6 bases, leaving 3 bases of the junction unmatched. The CDR3 length is 15 residues. The clonotype was recovered from a man aged 25 to 45 with acute or convalescent COVID-19. The chain carries TRBV27 and TRBJ2-7; 12 positions agree with TRBD2. Sequencing input: peripheral blood. The CDR3 bases are TGTGCCAGCAGACGGACTAGCGGGGACTCCTACGAGCAGTACTTC. Residues: CASRRTSGDSYEQYF.